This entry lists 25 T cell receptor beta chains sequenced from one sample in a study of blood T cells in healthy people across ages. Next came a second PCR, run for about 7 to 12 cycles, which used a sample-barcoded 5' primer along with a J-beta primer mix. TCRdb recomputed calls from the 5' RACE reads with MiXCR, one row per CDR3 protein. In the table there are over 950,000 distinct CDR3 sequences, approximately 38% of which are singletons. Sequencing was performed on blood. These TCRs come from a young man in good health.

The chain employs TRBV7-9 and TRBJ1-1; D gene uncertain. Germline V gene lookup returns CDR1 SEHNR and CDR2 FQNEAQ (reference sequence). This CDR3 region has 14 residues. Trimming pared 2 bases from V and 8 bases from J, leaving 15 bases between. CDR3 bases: TGTGCCAGCAGCTTAACAAGTACGACGGGCGAAGCTTTCTTT. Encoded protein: CASSLTSTTGEAFF.

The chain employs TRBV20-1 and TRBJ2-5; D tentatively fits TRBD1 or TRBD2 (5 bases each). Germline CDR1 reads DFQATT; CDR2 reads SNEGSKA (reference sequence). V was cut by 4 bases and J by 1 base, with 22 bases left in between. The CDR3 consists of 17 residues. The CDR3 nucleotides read TGCAGTGCTACGAATTTATGGGACGAGGGAGCCCAAGAGACCCAGTACTTC. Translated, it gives CSATNLWDEGAQETQYF.

The CDR3 reads CSVGELVNTGELFF. In nucleotides, the CDR3 is TGCAGCGTGGGGGAATTGGTTAACACCGGGGAGCTGTTTTTT. The V gene is TRBV29-1, the J gene TRBJ2-2; D possibly uses TRBD1 or TRBD2 (5 bases each). From germline, CDR1 is SQVTM and CDR2 ANQGSEA. CDR3 length equals 14 residues. V lost 6 bases and J lost 2, with 13 bases in between.

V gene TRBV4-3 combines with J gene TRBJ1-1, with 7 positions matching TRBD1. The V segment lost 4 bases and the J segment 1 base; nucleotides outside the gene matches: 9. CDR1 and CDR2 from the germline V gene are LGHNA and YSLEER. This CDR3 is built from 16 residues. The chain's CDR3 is CASSPSRGRGNTEAFF. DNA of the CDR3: TGCGCCAGCAGCCCCTCGAGGGGGCGGGGGAACACTGAAGCTTTCTTT.

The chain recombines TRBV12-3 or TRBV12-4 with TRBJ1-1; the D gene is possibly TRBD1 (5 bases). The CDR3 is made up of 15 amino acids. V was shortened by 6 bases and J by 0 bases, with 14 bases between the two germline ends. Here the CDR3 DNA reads TGTGCCAGCAGAAATCCCGGGACCTTGAACACTGAAGCTTTCTTT. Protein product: CASRNPGTLNTEAFF.

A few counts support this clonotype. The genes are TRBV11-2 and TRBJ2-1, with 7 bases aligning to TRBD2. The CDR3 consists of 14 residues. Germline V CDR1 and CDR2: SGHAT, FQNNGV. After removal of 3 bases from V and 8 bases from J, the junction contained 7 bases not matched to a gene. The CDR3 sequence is CASSLTSGADEQFF. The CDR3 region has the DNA TGTGCCAGCAGCTTGACCAGCGGGGCGGATGAGCAGTTCTTC.

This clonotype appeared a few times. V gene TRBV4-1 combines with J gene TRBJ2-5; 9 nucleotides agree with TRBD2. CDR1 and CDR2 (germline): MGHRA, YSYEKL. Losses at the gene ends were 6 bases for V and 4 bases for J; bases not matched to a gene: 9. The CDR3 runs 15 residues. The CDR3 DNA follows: TGCGCCAGCAGACCCGGGACTAGCATCCCAGAGACCCAGTACTTC. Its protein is CASRPGTSIPETQYF.

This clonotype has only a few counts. CDR3 loop: CASSPGTFTEAFF. CDR3 DNA sequence: TGCGCCAGCAGCCCGGGGACGTTCACGGAAGCTTTCTTT. The rearrangement links TRBV5-1 to TRBJ1-1; weak D call: TRBD1 (5 bases). Trimming pared 4 bases from V and 8 bases from J, leaving 15 bases between. CDR1 and CDR2 from the germline V gene are SGHRS and YFSETQ. The CDR3 runs 13 residues.

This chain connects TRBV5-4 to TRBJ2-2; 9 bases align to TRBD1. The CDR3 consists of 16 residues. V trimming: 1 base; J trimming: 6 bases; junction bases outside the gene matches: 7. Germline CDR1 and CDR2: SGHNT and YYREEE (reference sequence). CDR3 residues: CASSLPGTGISGELFF. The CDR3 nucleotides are TGTGCCAGCAGCTTGCCCGGGACAGGGATATCCGGGGAGCTGTTTTTT. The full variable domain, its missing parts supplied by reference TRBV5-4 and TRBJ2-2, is ETGVTQSPTHLIKTRGQQVTLRCSSQSGHNTVSWYQQALGQGPQFIFQYYREEENGRGNFPPRFSGLQFPNYSSELNVNALELDDSALYLCASSLPGTGISGELFFGEGSRLTVL.

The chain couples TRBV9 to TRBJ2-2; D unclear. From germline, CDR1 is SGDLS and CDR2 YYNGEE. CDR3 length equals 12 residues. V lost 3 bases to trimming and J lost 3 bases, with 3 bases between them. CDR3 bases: TGTGCCAGCAGCGGTTACACCGGGGAGCTGTTTTTT. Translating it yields CASSGYTGELFF.

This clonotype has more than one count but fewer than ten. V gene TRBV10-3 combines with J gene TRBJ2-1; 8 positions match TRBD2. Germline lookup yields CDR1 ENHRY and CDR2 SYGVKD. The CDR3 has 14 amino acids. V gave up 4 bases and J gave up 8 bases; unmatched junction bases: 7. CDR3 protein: CAISAAAGEYEQFF. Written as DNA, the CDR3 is TGTGCCATCAGTGCCGCAGCGGGGGAGTATGAGCAGTTCTTC.

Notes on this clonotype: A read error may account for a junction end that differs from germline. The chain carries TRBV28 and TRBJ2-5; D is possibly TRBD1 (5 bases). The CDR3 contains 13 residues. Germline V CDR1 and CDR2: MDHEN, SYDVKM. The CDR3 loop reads CASSLDNRENQYF. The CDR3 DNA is TGTGCCAGCAGTTTGGACAATCGAGAGAACCAGTACTTC.

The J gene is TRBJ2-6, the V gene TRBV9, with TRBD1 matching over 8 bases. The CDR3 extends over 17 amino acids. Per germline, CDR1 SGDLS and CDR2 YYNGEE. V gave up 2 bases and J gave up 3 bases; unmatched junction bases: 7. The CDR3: CASSVGQGEYGANVLTF. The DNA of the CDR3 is TGTGCCAGCAGCGTCGGACAGGGAGAGTATGGGGCCAACGTCCTGACTTTC. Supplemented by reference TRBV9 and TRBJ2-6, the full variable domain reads DSGVTQTPKHLITATGQRVTLRCSPRSGDLSVYWYQQSLDQGLQFLIQYYNGEERAKGNILERFSAQQFPDLHSELNLSSLELGDSALYFCASSVGQGEYGANVLTFGAGSRLTVL.

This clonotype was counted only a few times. CDR3 nucleotides: TGCAGTGCTAGTCAAACGGGGGACAATGAGCAGTTCTTC. Its protein product is CSASQTGDNEQFF. The rearrangement uses TRBV20-1 and TRBJ2-1; maybe TRBD2 (6 bases). CDR1 DFQATT and CDR2 SNEGSKA come from the germline V gene (reference sequence). Trimming took off 3 bases at V and 5 bases at J, with 11 bases between the two ends. CDR3 length equals 13 residues.

The DNA of the CDR3 is TGTGCCAGCAGCTACACTTTCACAGATACGCAGTATTTT. It encodes CASSYTFTDTQYF. The V gene is TRBV7-6, the J gene TRBJ2-3; D remains unclear. The CDR3 contains 13 residues. V was clipped by 4 bases and J by 2 bases, with 7 bases between them. Germline CDR1 reads SGHVS; CDR2 reads FNYEAQ.

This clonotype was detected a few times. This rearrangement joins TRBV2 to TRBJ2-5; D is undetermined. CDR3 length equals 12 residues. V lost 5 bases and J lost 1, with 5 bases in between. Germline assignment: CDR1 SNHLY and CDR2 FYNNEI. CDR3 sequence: CASSKLQETQYF. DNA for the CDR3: TGTGCCAGCAGTAAGCTCCAAGAGACCCAGTACTTC. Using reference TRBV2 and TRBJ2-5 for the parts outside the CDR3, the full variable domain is EPEVTQTPSHQVTQMGQEVILRCVPISNHLYFYWYRQILGQKVEFLVSFYNNEISEKSEIFDDQFSVERPDGSNFTLKIRSTKLEDSAMYFCASSKLQETQYFGPGTRLLVL.

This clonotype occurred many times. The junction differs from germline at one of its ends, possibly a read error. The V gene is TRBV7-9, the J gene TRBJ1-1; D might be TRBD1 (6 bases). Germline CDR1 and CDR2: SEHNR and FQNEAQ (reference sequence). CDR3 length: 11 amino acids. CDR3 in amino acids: CASTLGTEAFF. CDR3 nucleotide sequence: TGTGCCAGCACCTTAGGGACAGAAGCTTTCTTT.

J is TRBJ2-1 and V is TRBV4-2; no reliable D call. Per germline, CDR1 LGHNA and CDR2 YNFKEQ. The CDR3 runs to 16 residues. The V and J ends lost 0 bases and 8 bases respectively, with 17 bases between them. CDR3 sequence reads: CASSQDPWFSEYEQFF. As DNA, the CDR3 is TGTGCCAGCAGCCAAGACCCCTGGTTCAGCGAGTATGAGCAGTTCTTC.

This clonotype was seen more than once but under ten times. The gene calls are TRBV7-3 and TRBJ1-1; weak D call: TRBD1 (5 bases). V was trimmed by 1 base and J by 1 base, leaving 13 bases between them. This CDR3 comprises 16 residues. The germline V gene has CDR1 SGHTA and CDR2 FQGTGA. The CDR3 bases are TGTGCCAGCAGCTTAAAGGGAAGCGACAGGAACACTGAAGCTTTCTTT. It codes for CASSLKGSDRNTEAFF.

The CDR3 spells CASSQRKTNEKLFF. Written as DNA, the CDR3 is TGCGCCAGCAGCCAGAGGAAAACTAATGAAAAACTGTTTTTT. The chain recombines TRBV4-3 with TRBJ1-4; unclear D gene. The CDR3 runs 14 residues. Germline CDR1 and CDR2: LGHNA and YSLEER. V lost 3 bases, J lost 1 base, and 6 bases lay in between.

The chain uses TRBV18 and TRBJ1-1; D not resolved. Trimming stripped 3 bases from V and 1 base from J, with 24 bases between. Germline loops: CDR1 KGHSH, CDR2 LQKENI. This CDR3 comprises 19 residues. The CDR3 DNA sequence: TGTGCCAGCTCACCCGACCCCACCGCCCTCTGGGGTTCGAACACTGAAGCTTTCTTT. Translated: CASSPDPTALWGSNTEAFF.

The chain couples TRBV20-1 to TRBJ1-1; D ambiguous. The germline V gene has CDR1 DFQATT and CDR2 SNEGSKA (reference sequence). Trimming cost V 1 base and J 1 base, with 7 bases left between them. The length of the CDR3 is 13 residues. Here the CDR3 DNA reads TGCAGTGCTAGAGTACAGACGAACACTGAAGCTTTCTTT. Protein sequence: CSARVQTNTEAFF.

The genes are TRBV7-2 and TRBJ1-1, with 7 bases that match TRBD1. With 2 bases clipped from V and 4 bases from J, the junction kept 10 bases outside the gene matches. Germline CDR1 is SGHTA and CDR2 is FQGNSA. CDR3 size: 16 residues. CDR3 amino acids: CASSLSADRVITEAFF. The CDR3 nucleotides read TGTGCCAGCAGCTTATCGGCAGACAGGGTAATCACTGAAGCTTTCTTT.

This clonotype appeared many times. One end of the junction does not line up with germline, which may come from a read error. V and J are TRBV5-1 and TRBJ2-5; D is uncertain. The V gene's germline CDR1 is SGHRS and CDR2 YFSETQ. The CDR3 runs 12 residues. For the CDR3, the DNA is TGTGCCAGCAGCTTACAGCAAGAGACCCAGTACTTC. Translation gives CASSLQQETQYF.

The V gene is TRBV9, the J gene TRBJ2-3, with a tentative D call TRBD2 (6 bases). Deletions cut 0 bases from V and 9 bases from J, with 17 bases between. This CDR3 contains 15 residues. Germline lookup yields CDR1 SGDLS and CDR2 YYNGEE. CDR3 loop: CASSVVRGPLGTQYF. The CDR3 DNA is TGTGCCAGCAGCGTAGTGCGGGGCCCTCTGGGAACGCAGTATTTT.